In its sample, the clone carrying this T cell receptor (beta chain) was seen once. The data stem from a study of blood T cells in healthy people across ages. The junction had 7 bases not matched to a gene; V was cut back by 5 bases and J by 8 bases. Germline CDR1 and CDR2: SEHNR and FQNEAQ (reference sequence). The CDR3 covers 13 residues. A J-beta primer mix and a sample-barcoded 5' primer were used in a second PCR of roughly 7 to 12 cycles. TCRdb analysed the 5' RACE reads with MiXCR anew, one entry per CDR3 protein. The sample includes 700,000 to 1,000,000 distinct CDR3 sequences, roughly 44% of them seen just once.

The chain is built from TRBV7-9 and TRBJ1-1, with TRBD1 identical over 8 bases. The source material was blood. The TCR was taken from a man in his fifties or sixties in good health. The CDR3: CASSANRDREAFF. For the CDR3, the DNA is TGTGCCAGCAGCGCGAACCGGGACAGGGAAGCTTTCTTT.